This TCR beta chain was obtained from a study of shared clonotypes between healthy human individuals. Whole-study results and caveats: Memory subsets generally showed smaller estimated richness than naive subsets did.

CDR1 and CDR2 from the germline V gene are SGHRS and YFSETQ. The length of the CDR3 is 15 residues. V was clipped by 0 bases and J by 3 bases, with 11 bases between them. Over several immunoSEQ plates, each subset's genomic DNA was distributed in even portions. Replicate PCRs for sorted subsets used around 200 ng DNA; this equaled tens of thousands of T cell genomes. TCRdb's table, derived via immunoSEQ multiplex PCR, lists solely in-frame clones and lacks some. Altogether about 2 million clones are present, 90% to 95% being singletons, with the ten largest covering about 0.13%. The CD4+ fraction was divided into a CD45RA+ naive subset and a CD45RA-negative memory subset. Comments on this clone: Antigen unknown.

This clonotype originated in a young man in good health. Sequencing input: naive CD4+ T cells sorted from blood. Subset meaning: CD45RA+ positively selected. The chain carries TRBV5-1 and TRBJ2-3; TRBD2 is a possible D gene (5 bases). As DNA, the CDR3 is TGCGCCAGCAGCTTGGCCGGGGTAACGACAGATACGCAGTATTTT. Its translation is CASSLAGVTTDTQYF.